These 14 T cell receptor beta chains were all obtained from the same sample, sequenced in a study of OX40 agonist ivuxolimab in advanced cancers. The assay was immunoSEQ multiplex PCR, and TCRdb's table has in-frame clones only and misses some. The repertoire holds about 99,000 clones, with less than 95% as singletons. Material: CD4+ or CD8+ T cells sorted from blood, obtained in a trial of the OX40 agonist ivuxolimab. All receptors derive from an adult with an advanced solid tumor such as melanoma, head and neck, liver or kidney cancer.

The chain combines TRBV9 with TRBJ1-2; 7 bases are a match to TRBD1. The J segment lost 0 bases and the V segment lost 3 bases, leaving 8 bases of the junction unmatched. The germline V gene has CDR1 SGDLS and CDR2 YYNGEE. The CDR3 sequence is 16 residues long. CDR3 loop: CASSARWDSSNYGYTF. The CDR3 DNA is TGTGCCAGCAGCGCGCGCTGGGACAGCTCTAACTATGGCTACACCTTC.

This rearrangement joins TRBV5-6 to TRBJ2-2; D is perhaps TRBD1 (6 bases). V gave up 3 bases and J gave up 6 bases, with 21 bases separating them. The CDR3 length is 17 residues. Germline values: CDR1 SGHDT, CDR2 YYEEEE. The CDR3 loop is CASSSNLGARTAGELFF. In nucleotides, the CDR3 is TGTGCCAGCAGCTCCAACCTCGGGGCGAGGACAGCCGGGGAGCTGTTTTTT.

Of note for this clone: Other DNA sequences in the same sample also yield this CDR3. The chain carries TRBV9 and TRBJ1-1; TRBD1 is a possible D gene (6 bases). From germline, CDR1 is SGDLS and CDR2 YYNGEE. V dropped 0 bases and J dropped 3 bases, with 6 bases sitting between them. The length of the CDR3 is 13 residues. Here the CDR3 reads CASSVDRDTEAFF. The CDR3 DNA sequence: TGTGCCAGCAGCGTAGACAGGGACACTGAAGCTTTCTTT.

V usage is TRBV4-3 and J usage is TRBJ1-2; possibly TRBD1 for D (6 bases). The CDR3 has 14 residues. In germline, CDR1 is LGHNA, CDR2 YSLEER. The germline V and J ends were trimmed by 2 bases and 1 base, with 8 bases remaining between them. CDR3 amino acids: CASSQTQGNYGYTF. The CDR3 bases are TGCGCCAGCAGCCAAACACAGGGTAACTATGGCTACACCTTC.

CDR3 region: CASSQASVNNSPLHF. Here the CDR3 DNA reads TGTGCCAGCAGCCAAGCGTCGGTTAATAATTCACCCCTCCACTTT. V and J are TRBV4-2 and TRBJ1-6; the D is unclear. This CDR3 has 15 residues. The germline CDR1 and CDR2 sequences are LGHNA and YNFKEQ. The V and J ends lost 1 base and 5 bases respectively, with 9 bases between them.

The V call is TRBV19, the J call TRBJ1-3, with a possible D match to TRBD1 (5 bases). V was pared by 4 bases and J by 2 bases, with 24 bases between. The germline V gene encodes CDR1 LNHDA and CDR2 SQIVND (reference sequence). This CDR3 region has 19 residues. The CDR3 DNA is TGTGCCAGTAGTACCCCCCCGGGGGGGGTACGGTCCCCTGGAAACACCATATATTTT. It is translated as CASSTPPGGVRSPGNTIYF.

The V and J genes are TRBV10-3 and TRBJ1-2, with D unclear. The CDR3 covers 16 residues. The germline V gene encodes CDR1 ENHRY and CDR2 SYGVKD. V lost 4 bases, J lost 2 bases, and 17 bases lay in between. CDR3 in amino acids: CAISGTRDVGNYGYTF. The CDR3 DNA reads as TGTGCCATCAGTGGCACACGCGACGTTGGGAACTATGGCTACACCTTC.

The genes are TRBV20-1 and TRBJ1-4; the D gene is possibly TRBD1 (5 bases). With 4 bases removed from V and 10 bases from J, the gap between germline ends came to 10 bases. This CDR3 has 11 amino acids. Germline loops: CDR1 DFQATT, CDR2 SNEGSKA (reference sequence). The DNA for the CDR3 is TGCAGTGCTAACAGTAGGGGAAAACTGTTTTTT. It translates to CSANSRGKLFF.

This chain joins TRBV4-3 and TRBJ2-1; 7 bases line up with TRBD1. CDR1 is LGHNA and CDR2 is YSLEER in the germline V gene. Trimming cost V 3 bases and J 7 bases; bases outside gene matches: 12. CDR3 length equals 16 residues. The CDR3 region has the DNA TGCGCCAGCAGCCACTTAGGGGCCCGGACAGGTAATGAGCAGTTCTTC. Protein product: CASSHLGARTGNEQFF.

This rearrangement joins TRBV6-5 to TRBJ1-5, with 7 bases lining up with TRBD1. CDR3 length: 15 amino acids. CDR1 MNHEY and CDR2 SVGAGI come from the germline V gene. Unmatched junction bases numbered 10, after V lost 6 bases and J lost 5 bases. CDR3 region: CASRLLRDSHQPQHF. CDR3 nucleotides: TGTGCCAGCAGGCTCCTGCGGGACAGCCATCAGCCCCAGCATTTT.

The V call is TRBV11-3, the J call TRBJ2-3, with D uncertain. Germline V gene lookup returns CDR1 SGHNT and CDR2 YENEEA. V dropped 1 base and J dropped 4 bases, with 9 bases sitting between them. CDR3 length: 14 residues. This chain's CDR3 is CASSLVASADTQYF. CDR3 DNA: TGTGCCAGCAGCTTAGTGGCCTCTGCAGATACGCAGTATTTT. The whole variable domain, remainder taken from reference TRBV11-3 and TRBJ2-3, is EAGVVQSPRYKIIEKKQPVAFWCNPISGHNTLYWYLQNLGQGPELLIRYENEEAVDDSQLPKDRFSAERLKGVDSTLKIQPAELGDSAVYLCASSLVASADTQYFGPGTRLTVL.

This rearrangement joins TRBV6-6 to TRBJ1-3; TRBD1 agrees at 8 bases. The CDR3 spans 15 residues. Trimming took 6 bases from V and 4 from J; bases not matched to a gene: 8. Germline assignment: CDR1 MNHNY and CDR2 SVGAGI (reference sequence). CDR3 DNA: TGTGCCAGCAGACAACAGGGGGTTTACGGAAACACCATATATTTT. Encoded protein: CASRQQGVYGNTIYF.

This chain uses TRBV30 with TRBJ1-5; D is undetermined. Trimming took 5 bases from V and 7 from J, leaving 15 bases between them. Germline V gene lookup returns CDR1 GTSNPN and CDR2 SVGIG (reference sequence). The CDR3 loop spans 13 amino acids. Here the CDR3 DNA reads TGTGCCTGGGCCCTTTGGAGTGGGCAGCCCCAGCATTTT. It yields the protein CAWALWSGQPQHF. Looking up the rest from reference TRBV30 and TRBJ1-5 gives the full variable domain: SQTIHQWPATLVQPVGSPLSLECTVEGTSNPNLYWYRQAAGRGLQLLFYSVGIGQISSEVPQNLSASRPQDRQFILSSKKLLLSDSGFYLCAWALWSGQPQHFGDGTRLSIL.

The chain uses TRBV29-1 and TRBJ1-2; the match to TRBD1 covers 11 bases. CDR3 length: 13 residues. The germline gives CDR1 SQVTM, CDR2 ANQGSEA. J was trimmed by 2 bases and V by 6 bases; bases with no gene match: 2. The CDR3 region has the DNA TGCAGCGTGGGGACAGGGGGGAACTATGGCTACACCTTC. It specifies CSVGTGGNYGYTF.